This T cell receptor beta chain was captured in a study of T cell responses to AZD1222 COVID-19 vaccine. Second-dose intervals of approximately 4 or approximately 12 weeks were pooled. Trimming took 5 bases from V and 0 from J; bases not matched to a gene: 5. The CDR3 spans 16 residues. Germline CDR1 SNHLY, CDR2 FYNNEI. Clones were sequenced by immunoSEQ multiplex PCR, and TCRdb holds only the in-frame ones, with some missing. The sample has fewer than 150,000 clones, about 87% seen once. V is TRBV2 and J is TRBJ2-4, with 9 bases fitting TRBD2. Specimen: peripheral blood, collected 28 days after the second AZD1222 dose. The sequence derives from an adult who received the AZD1222 COVID-19 vaccine. The CDR3, as DNA: TGTGCCAGCAGTCTAGCGGGACAATTAGCCAAAAACATTCAGTACTTC. It translates to CASSLAGQLAKNIQYF.